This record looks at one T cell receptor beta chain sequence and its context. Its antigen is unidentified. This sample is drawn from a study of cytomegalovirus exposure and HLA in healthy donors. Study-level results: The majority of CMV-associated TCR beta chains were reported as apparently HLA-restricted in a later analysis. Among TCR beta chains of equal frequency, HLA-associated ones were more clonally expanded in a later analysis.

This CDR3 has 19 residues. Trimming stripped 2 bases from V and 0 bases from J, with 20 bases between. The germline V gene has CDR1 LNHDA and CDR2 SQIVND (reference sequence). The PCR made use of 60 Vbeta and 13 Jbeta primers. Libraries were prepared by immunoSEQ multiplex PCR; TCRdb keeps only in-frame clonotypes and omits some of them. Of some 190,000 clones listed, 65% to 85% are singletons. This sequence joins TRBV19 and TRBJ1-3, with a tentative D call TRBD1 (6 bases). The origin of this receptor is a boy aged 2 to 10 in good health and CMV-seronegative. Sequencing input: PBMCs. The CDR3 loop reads CASSIRSSAGASSGNTIYF. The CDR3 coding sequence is TGTGCCAGTAGTATAAGGTCTTCTGCAGGGGCGAGCTCTGGAAACACCATATATTTT. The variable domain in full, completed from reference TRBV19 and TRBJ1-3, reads DGGITQSPKYLFRKEGQNVTLSCEQNLNHDAMYWYRQDPGQGLRLIYYSQIVNDFQKGDIAEGYSVSREKKESFPLTVTSAQKNPTAFYLCASSIRSSAGASSGNTIYFGEGSWLTVV.